This T cell receptor beta chain stems from a study of identical twins. Study results and caveats: Beta out-of-frame sequences showed weaker excess sharing between twins.

In TCRdb, the 5' RACE reads were re-called with MiXCR into one record per CDR3 protein. The data show roughly 220,000 distinct CDR3 sequences, 6.5% seen once. This clonotype has only a few counts. Its target is unknown. This CDR3 has 13 residues. Trimming cost V 4 bases and J 4 bases, with 11 bases left between them. CDR1 and CDR2 from the germline V gene are SGHKS and YYEKEE (reference sequence). These sequences were also reported in another study, on T cells expressing NK-cell markers.

The rearrangement joins TRBV5-5 to TRBJ1-2; D is possibly TRBD1 (5 bases). Sequences were obtained from CD8+ T cells sorted from blood. The origin of this receptor is a woman between 18 and 29 years old in good health. As DNA, the CDR3 is TGTGCCAGCAGCCCAGACGGGGGCTATGGCTACACCTTC. Its protein product is CASSPDGGYGYTF.